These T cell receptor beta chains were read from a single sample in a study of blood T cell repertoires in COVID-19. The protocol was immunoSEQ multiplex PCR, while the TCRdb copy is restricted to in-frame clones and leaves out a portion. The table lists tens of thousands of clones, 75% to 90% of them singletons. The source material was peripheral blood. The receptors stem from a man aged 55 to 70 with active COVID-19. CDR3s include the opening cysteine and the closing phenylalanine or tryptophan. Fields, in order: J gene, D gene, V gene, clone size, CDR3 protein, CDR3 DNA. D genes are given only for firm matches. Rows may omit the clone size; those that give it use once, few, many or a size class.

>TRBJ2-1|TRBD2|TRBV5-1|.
CASSLDWGYSGRAGASSYNEQFF
TGCGCCAGCAGCCTAGATTGGGGTTATAGCGGGAGGGCCGGGGCTAGCTCCTACAATGAGCAGTTCTTC
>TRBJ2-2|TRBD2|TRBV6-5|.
CASSGLAGYTGELFF
TGTGCCAGCAGCGGACTAGCGGGTTACACCGGGGAGCTGTTTTTT
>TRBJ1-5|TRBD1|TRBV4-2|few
CASSQVGGGGNQPQHF
TGTGCCAGCAGCCAAGTAGGGGGCGGCGGCAATCAGCCCCAGCATTTT
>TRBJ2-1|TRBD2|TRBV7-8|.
CASSLVLAETNEQFF
TGTGCCAGCAGCTTAGTCCTAGCGGAGACCAATGAGCAGTTCTTC
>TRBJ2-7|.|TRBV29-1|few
CSVEDVGGLSSYEQYF
TGCAGCGTTGAAGACGTCGGGGGACTTAGCTCCTACGAGCAGTACTTC
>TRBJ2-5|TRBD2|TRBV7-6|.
CASSPGTSGSQTQYF
TGTGCCAGCAGCCCGGGGACTAGCGGGAGTCAGACCCAGTACTTC
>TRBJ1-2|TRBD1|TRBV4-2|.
CASSQGTGTNYGYTF
TGTGCCAGCAGCCAAGGGACAGGCACTAACTATGGCTACACCTTC
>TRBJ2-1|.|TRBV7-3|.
CASSLGVRGRNIQQFF
TGTGCCAGCAGCTTAGGGGTTCGGGGGAGGAATATTCAGCAGTTCTTC
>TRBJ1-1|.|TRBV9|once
CASSVARDTEAFF
TGTGCCAGCAGCGTAGCCAGGGACACTGAAGCTTTCTTT
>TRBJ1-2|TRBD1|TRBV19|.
CASSAGTDGGYTF
TGTGCCAGTAGTGCCGGGACAGACGGCGGCTACACCTTC
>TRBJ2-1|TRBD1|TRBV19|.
CASSIEGTVYNEQFF
TGTGCCAGTAGTATTGAGGGGACAGTGTACAATGAGCAGTTCTTC
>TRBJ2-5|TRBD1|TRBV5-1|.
CASSQGQLKETQYF
TGCGCCAGCAGCCAGGGACAGTTAAAAGAGACCCAGTACTTC
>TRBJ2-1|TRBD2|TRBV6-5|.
CASSPSLAGVYEQFF
TGTGCCAGCAGCCCCTCACTAGCGGGAGTGTATGAGCAGTTCTTC
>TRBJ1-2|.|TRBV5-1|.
CASSATGLRLYGYTF
TGCGCCAGCAGCGCCACAGGGTTACGACTCTATGGCTACACCTTC
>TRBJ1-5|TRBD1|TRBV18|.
CASSRQGGNQPQHF
TGTGCCAGCTCACGACAGGGGGGGAATCAGCCCCAGCATTTT
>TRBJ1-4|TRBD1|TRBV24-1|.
CATSDGTGSGEKLFF
TGTGCCACCAGTGATGGGACAGGGTCTGGTGAAAAACTGTTTTTT
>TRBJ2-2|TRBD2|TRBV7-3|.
CASSLSGGNTGELFF
TGTGCCAGCAGCTTATCGGGGGGGAACACCGGGGAGCTGTTTTTT